This T cell receptor beta chain was captured by sequencing in a study of blood T cell repertoires in COVID-19. Study background: COVID-19 samples from acute and convalescent phases originated in the United States, Italy and Spain. T cells, B-cell-depleted T cells, or PBMCs supplied cDNA or gDNA.

How the authors handled the data: For nucleated cells, counts were estimated from reference gene primer amplification. Only in-frame clones appear in the TCRdb table, and some are missing; sequencing was by immunoSEQ multiplex PCR. V and J calls and clone size come straight from that table; D and trimming were deduced from the DNA. This table has some 220,000 clones, 75% to 85% appearing once. This CDR3 has 15 residues. Losses at the gene ends were 0 bases for V and 7 bases for J; bases not matched to a gene: 4. The germline V gene encodes CDR1 SGHNT and CDR2 YYREEE (reference sequence). The chain uses TRBV5-4 and TRBJ1-4; 9 bases map to TRBD1. The receptor comes from a human donor in a cohort sampled during active COVID-19. Sequencing input: peripheral blood. The CDR3 DNA follows: TGTGCCAGCAGCTTGGCCGGGACAGGGAGTGAAAAACTGTTTTTT. This translates into CASSLAGTGSEKLFF.